One and the same sample provided the 14 T cell receptor beta chains below, sequenced in a study of shared clonotypes between healthy human individuals. Generated by immunoSEQ multiplex PCR, the TCRdb table keeps only in-frame clones and is missing some. The sample includes approximately 600,000 clones, approximately 95% of them seen just once. CD45RO negativity and positive selection for CCR7 defined naive CD8 cells, a population that excluded terminally differentiated effector memory CD45RA+ cells. Sequencing used naive CD8+ T cells sorted from blood. These TCRs come from a woman in her 30s in good health.

The chain employs TRBV7-2 and TRBJ2-7; 7 bases map to TRBD2. The CDR3 totals 16 residues. Germline V gene data show CDR1 as SGHTA and CDR2 as FQGNSA. J was trimmed by 2 bases and V by 5 bases; bases with no gene match: 12. The CDR3 spells CASSPTPGLTTYEQYF. In DNA form, the CDR3 reads TGTGCCAGCAGCCCGACTCCGGGACTAACAACCTACGAGCAGTACTTC.

The CDR3 DNA is TGTGCCAGCAGCGTAGGGCTAGATACGCAGTATTTT. It is translated as CASSVGLDTQYF. The chain uses TRBV9 and TRBJ2-3; no clear D. The CDR3 is 12 residues long. Germline V gene sequence: CDR1 SGDLS, CDR2 YYNGEE. V lost 0 bases, J lost 5 bases, and 4 bases lay in between.

The J gene is TRBJ2-3, the V gene TRBV29-1, with unresolved D. The CDR3 covers 16 residues. V lost 1 base, J lost 3 bases, and 17 bases lay in between. The germline gives CDR1 SQVTM, CDR2 ANQGSEA. The CDR3 DNA reads as TGCAGCGTTGAAGTCGGTGGCGCCCCAAAGACAGATACGCAGTATTTT. It codes for CSVEVGGAPKTDTQYF.

This sequence joins TRBV29-1 and TRBJ2-1; 12 nucleotides match TRBD2. CDR1 is SQVTM, CDR2 ANQGSEA, per germline. This CDR3 contains 15 residues. The V and J ends lost 6 bases and 4 bases, in that order; junction bases with no gene match: 7. The DNA of the CDR3 is TGCAGCGTCCCTAGCGGGAGGGCTCGGTACAATGAGCAGTTCTTC. It translates to CSVPSGRARYNEQFF.

The gene calls are TRBV28 and TRBJ2-5; TRBD1 is a possible D gene (7 bases). V was clipped by 6 bases and J by 6 bases, with 14 bases between them. This CDR3 has 13 amino acids. CDR1 and CDR2 (germline): MDHEN, SYDVKM. CDR3 in DNA: TGTGCCAGCAGCCCCAGGGGGGAGAAGACCCAGTACTTC. This gives the protein CASSPRGEKTQYF.

The V call is TRBV6-5, the J call TRBJ1-1, with D uncertain. CDR3 size: 14 residues. CDR1 is MNHEY and CDR2 is SVGAGI in the germline V gene. Trimming removed 5 bases from V and 6 bases from J, with 16 bases in between. The CDR3 region has the DNA TGTGCCAGCAGTCCCGTGTTGATTGTAGCTGAAGCTTTCTTT. Translated: CASSPVLIVAEAFF.

CDR3 sequence reads: CASSSGLAEYNEQFF. The CDR3, as DNA: TGTGCCAGCAGCTCCGGACTAGCGGAGTACAATGAGCAGTTCTTC. The gene calls are TRBV7-8 and TRBJ2-1; 10 bases fit TRBD2. CDR1 is SGHVS and CDR2 is FQNEAQ in the germline V gene. Trimming at V came to 4 bases and at J to 4 bases, leaving 4 bases not matched to a gene. The CDR3 is 15 residues long.

The chain joins TRBV27 to TRBJ2-1; D remains ambiguous. CDR1 and CDR2 from the germline V gene are MNHEY and SMNVEV (reference sequence). The CDR3 is 14 amino acids. With 4 bases removed from V and 4 bases from J, the gap between germline ends came to 11 bases. The CDR3 region is CASSYQVGYNEQFF. CDR3 nucleotides: TGTGCCAGCAGTTATCAGGTTGGGTACAATGAGCAGTTCTTC.

The rearrangement uses TRBV19 and TRBJ1-5; D remains unclear. This CDR3 region has 15 residues. Germline assignment: CDR1 LNHDA and CDR2 SQIVND (reference sequence). With 2 bases removed from V and 1 base from J, the gap between germline ends came to 9 bases. CDR3 loop: CASSIPGLSNQPQHF. The CDR3 DNA sequence: TGTGCCAGTAGTATACCCGGACTAAGCAATCAGCCCCAGCATTTT.

CDR3 sequence (DNA): TGCGCCAGCAGTCATTCCGGGACAGGAGATTACGAGCAGTACTTC. It yields the protein CASSHSGTGDYEQYF. The rearrangement links TRBV10-1 to TRBJ2-7, with 8 bases that match TRBD1. Germline V gives CDR1 WNHNN, CDR2 SYGVQD (reference sequence). The ends lost 5 bases at V and 4 bases at J; junction bases unmatched: 10. The CDR3 has 15 residues.

The rearrangement links TRBV9 to TRBJ2-2, with D perhaps matching TRBD1 (5 bases). Trimming pared 4 bases from V and 5 bases from J, leaving 12 bases between. The CDR3 sequence is 14 residues long. Germline loops: CDR1 SGDLS, CDR2 YYNGEE. In DNA, the CDR3 is TGTGCCAGCAGCCTCGCTAAGGGGACCGGGGAGCTGTTTTTT. It is translated as CASSLAKGTGELFF.

The rearrangement joins TRBV7-9 to TRBJ2-7; D possibly uses TRBD1 or TRBD2 (5 bases each). V was pared by 5 bases and J by 3 bases, with 20 bases between. The CDR3 has 16 residues. Germline V gene sequence: CDR1 SEHNR, CDR2 FQNEAQ (reference sequence). CDR3 nucleotide sequence: TGTGCCAGCAGCCCCATTGGGACCCAACTCGTCTACGAGCAGTACTTC. Encoded protein: CASSPIGTQLVYEQYF. Based on the CDR3 plus reference TRBV7-9 and TRBJ2-7, the full variable domain is DTGVSQNPRHKITKRGQNVTFRCDPISEHNRLYWYRQTLGQGPEFLTYFQNEAQLEKSRLLSDRFSAERPKGSFSTLEIQRTEQGDSAMYLCASSPIGTQLVYEQYFGPGTRLTVT.

The chain carries TRBV28 and TRBJ2-1; 10 nucleotides agree with TRBD2. With 5 bases clipped from V and 8 bases from J, the junction kept 6 bases outside the gene matches. Looked up from germline, CDR1 is MDHEN and CDR2 is SYDVKM. The CDR3 contains 14 residues. CDR3 in DNA: TGTGCCAGCAGTCCACGCCTAGCGGGAGATGAGCAGTTCTTC. Encoded protein: CASSPRLAGDEQFF.

The V call is TRBV28, the J call TRBJ2-7; no clear D. This CDR3 is 12 amino acids long. Germline-derived CDR1 and CDR2 are MDHEN and SYDVKM. Trimming cost V 5 bases and J 7 bases, with 12 bases left between them. The CDR3 region has the DNA TGTGCCAGCAGTGTAGGTTCCGGGGAGCAGTACTTC. Amino acids: CASSVGSGEQYF.